This T cell receptor (beta chain) derives from a study of T cell repertoires in cytomegalovirus infection. This clonotype was detected only a few times. Its antigen is not known. Study findings and constraints: Across the ex vivo response, the dominant clonotypes were HLA-C-restricted CMV-specific TCR beta clonotypes.

TCRdb called the reads again in MiXCR, with one record for every CDR3 protein. The table lists 350,000 to 500,000 distinct CDR3 sequences, roughly a third of them singletons, with about an eighth in the top ten. Trimming stripped 3 bases from V and 3 bases from J, with 6 bases between. The CDR3 loop spans 12 amino acids. Germline CDR1 SGHNT, CDR2 YYREEE (reference sequence). The chain has TRBV5-4 and TRBJ1-2; D unclear. This TCR came from a human donor in good health (CMV status not recorded). Some clones in this sample may be carry-over from other donors' samples. Sequencing was carried out using PBMCs. For the CDR3, the DNA is TGTGCCAGCAGCTCACAGTACTATGGCTACACCTTC. It yields the protein CASSSQYYGYTF.